The source of this TCR beta chain is a study of blood T cell repertoires in COVID-19. In the original workflow: Estimation of nucleated cell counts relied on the amplification of reference gene primers. The data were produced by immunoSEQ multiplex PCR, yet TCRdb's version contains in-frame clones alone and is incomplete. V and J calls and clone size are given by that table; D and trimming were obtained from the DNA. The repertoire includes around 300,000 clones, around 89% of them detected once, and under 2% sits in the top ten. CDR1 is MRHNA and CDR2 is SNTAGT in the germline V gene. The junction had 2 bases not matched to a gene; V was cut back by 6 bases and J by 6 bases. The CDR3 has 13 amino acids.

The source of this sequence is a woman younger than 45 with COVID-19, enrolled during active disease. V and J are TRBV6-4 and TRBJ1-6; 7 positions agree with TRBD1. The sample comprised peripheral blood. CDR3: CASSRDSNSPLHF. The DNA of the CDR3 is TGTGCCAGCAGCCGGGACAGTAATTCACCCCTCCACTTT.